What follows are 24 T cell receptor beta chains derived from one specimen sequenced in a study of T cells after yellow fever vaccination. MiXCR was run by TCRdb on the 5' RACE reads, yielding one entry per CDR3 protein. This table has about 260,000 distinct CDR3 sequences, about 5% appearing once. This specimen was CD4+ T cells sorted from PBMCs, taken on the day of the yellow fever booster vaccination. The receptors were gathered from a young man who received the YFV17D yellow fever vaccine.

There are a few counts of this clonotype. The chain has TRBV19 and TRBJ1-1; D gene unclear. V dropped 4 bases and J dropped 2 bases, with 8 bases sitting between them. The CDR3 extends over 13 amino acids. Germline CDR1 and CDR2: LNHDA and SQIVND (reference sequence). The CDR3: CASSKSRNTEAFF. CDR3 nucleotides: TGTGCCAGTAGTAAATCCAGAAACACTGAAGCTTTCTTT.

This clonotype showed up just a few times. This chain's CDR3 is CSASSGGEQYV. The CDR3 bases are TGCAGTGCTAGCAGCGGGGGCGAGCAGTACGTC. The rearrangement uses TRBV20-1 and TRBJ2-7; TRBD2 aligns across 8 bases. The CDR3 is 11 residues long. V dropped 3 bases and J dropped 6; count of bases not matched to a gene: 1. The germline gives CDR1 DFQATT, CDR2 SNEGSKA (reference sequence).

The chain has TRBV5-1 and TRBJ2-5; D is unclear. Trimming left V 0 bases short and J 5 bases short, with 17 bases between. The CDR3 is 16 residues long. Germline CDR1 reads SGHRS; CDR2 reads YFSETQ. The CDR3 region is CASSLGWLLGAETQYF. In DNA, the CDR3 is TGCGCCAGCAGCTTGGGTTGGCTTCTTGGTGCCGAGACCCAGTACTTC. Based on the CDR3 plus reference TRBV5-1 and TRBJ2-5, the full variable domain is KAGVTQTPRYLIKTRGQQVTLSCSPISGHRSVSWYQQTPGQGLQFLFEYFSETQRNKGNFPGRFSGRQFSNSRSEMNVSTLELGDSALYLCASSLGWLLGAETQYFGPGTRLLVL.

The chain joins TRBV6-1 to TRBJ2-1; no clear D gene. This CDR3 has 15 amino acids. Germline V gene data show CDR1 as MNHNS and CDR2 as SASEGT. Trimming pared 3 bases from V and 0 bases from J, leaving 9 bases between. CDR3 nucleotide sequence: TGTGCCAGCAGTGAGAGGCCGGGCTCCTACAATGAGCAGTTCTTC. It translates to CASSERPGSYNEQFF.

This clonotype was counted many times. The chain carries TRBV6-5 and TRBJ1-1, with D maybe TRBD1 (6 bases). V was shortened by 2 bases and J by 1 base, with 11 bases between the two germline ends. CDR3 length equals 15 residues. CDR1 and CDR2 (germline): MNHEY, SVGAGI. The CDR3 region is CASSYAGVTNTEAFF. The CDR3 coding sequence is TGTGCCAGCAGTTACGCAGGGGTTACGAACACTGAAGCTTTCTTT.

At least ten counts were recorded for this clonotype. This sequence joins TRBV20-1 and TRBJ2-3, with 8 bases fitting TRBD2. The CDR3 is 15 residues long. With V trimmed by 6 bases and J by 0 bases, 8 bases remained unmatched. Germline values: CDR1 DFQATT, CDR2 SNEGSKA (reference sequence). The CDR3 region is CSARGGGTSTDTQYF. The CDR3 nucleotides are TGCAGTGCCAGGGGCGGGGGGACTAGCACAGATACGCAGTATTTT.

The sample holds many counts of this clonotype. The CDR3 sequence: CAISDEPRQETQYF. The CDR3 nucleotides read TGTGCCATCAGTGACGAACCCCGCCAAGAGACCCAGTACTTC. This chain uses TRBV10-3 with TRBJ2-5; D uncertain. V was pared by 3 bases and J by 1 base, with 9 bases between. This CDR3 is 14 amino acids long. CDR1 and CDR2 from the germline V gene are ENHRY and SYGVKD.

This clonotype has at least ten counts. This chain connects TRBV7-9 to TRBJ2-5, with D maybe TRBD1 (5 bases). The V end was cut by 2 bases, the J end by 5 bases, with 12 bases between. This CDR3 contains 14 residues. Germline CDR1 reads SEHNR; CDR2 reads FQNEAQ (reference sequence). CDR3 region: CASSLLQGMETQYF. CDR3 nucleotide sequence: TGTGCCAGCAGCTTACTTCAGGGCATGGAGACCCAGTACTTC.

This chain connects TRBV6-5 to TRBJ2-1; D is perhaps TRBD2 (5 bases). The CDR3 is 15 amino acids. V lost 4 bases and J 7 bases, leaving 17 bases between the germline ends. CDR1 is MNHEY, CDR2 SVGAGI, per germline. The CDR3 DNA follows: TGTGCCAGCAGTTTTTTACTCGCCGGGGAAAATGAGCAGTTCTTC. Translated, it gives CASSFLLAGENEQFF.

This clonotype occurred many times. The chain links TRBV12-3 or TRBV12-4 to TRBJ2-1; D call uncertain. The germline V and J ends were trimmed by 6 bases and 4 bases, with 13 bases remaining between them. The CDR3 is 14 amino acids. The CDR3 DNA is TGTGCCAGCAGGTATCGAGGCAGGTACAATGAGCAGTTCTTC. Its translation: CASRYRGRYNEQFF.

This clonotype was seen only a few times. The CDR3, as DNA: TGCGCCAGCAGCCGAAGACTAGGGGGGTACACAGATACGCAGTATTTT. Its protein product is CASSRRLGGYTDTQYF. This chain links TRBV4-3 with TRBJ2-3; the D gene could be TRBD1 or TRBD2 (6 bases each). Germline values: CDR1 LGHNA, CDR2 YSLEER. Trimming removed 4 bases at V and 2 bases at J, with 16 bases between. This CDR3 has 16 residues.

This clonotype was detected only a few times. CDR3 loop: CATAGVTNTGELFF. The CDR3 DNA is TGTGCCACCGCTGGGGTAACGAACACCGGGGAGCTGTTTTTT. The gene calls are TRBV14 and TRBJ2-2; D remains ambiguous. The CDR3 runs to 14 residues. The germline V gene has CDR1 SGHDN and CDR2 FVKESK. V was shortened by 10 bases and J by 0 bases, with 12 bases between the two germline ends. The variable domain in full, completed from reference TRBV14 and TRBJ2-2, reads EAGVTQFPSHSVIEKGQTVTLRCDPISGHDNLYWYRRVMGKEIKFLLHFVKESKQDESGMPNNRFLAERTGGTYSTLKVQPAELEDSGVYFCATAGVTNTGELFFGEGSRLTVL.

The chain joins TRBV7-9 to TRBJ1-1; 7 positions match TRBD1. After removal of 5 bases from V and 0 bases from J, the junction contained 12 bases not matched to a gene. The V gene's germline CDR1 is SEHNR and CDR2 FQNEAQ (reference sequence). This CDR3 region has 17 residues. The CDR3 reads CASSQGELWGMNTEAFF. DNA for the CDR3: TGTGCCAGCAGCCAGGGGGAACTTTGGGGGATGAACACTGAAGCTTTCTTT.

The V and J genes are TRBV6-6 and TRBJ1-3; D is ambiguous. Germline V lookup: CDR1 MNHNY, CDR2 SVGAGI (reference sequence). The CDR3 length is 15 residues. V lost 3 bases and J lost 4, with 13 bases in between. The CDR3 sequence: CASSYLGLQGNTIYF. The DNA of the CDR3 is TGTGCCAGCAGTTATCTCGGCTTGCAGGGAAACACCATATATTTT.

This clonotype occurred a few times. The V and J genes are TRBV6-5 and TRBJ2-2; TRBD1 matches 10 bases. Germline lookup yields CDR1 MNHEY and CDR2 SVGAGI. The CDR3 spans 15 residues. V trimming: 4 bases; J trimming: 7 bases; junction bases outside the gene matches: 6. The CDR3 nucleotides read TGTGCCAGCAGTTCACCGGGACAGGGGAGCGGGGAGCTGTTTTTT. It specifies CASSSPGQGSGELFF.

This clonotype has ten or more counts. The CDR3 region has the DNA TGTGCCAGCAGCTTCCCTGGACTCCTAGAAGATACGCAGTATTTT. This translates into CASSFPGLLEDTQYF. V usage is TRBV7-8 and J usage is TRBJ2-3; D might be TRBD2 (5 bases). V lost 3 bases and J 5 bases, leaving 15 bases between the germline ends. In germline, CDR1 is SGHVS, CDR2 FQNEAQ. The CDR3 totals 15 residues.

This clonotype turned up a few times. The chain couples TRBV12-3 or TRBV12-4 to TRBJ1-5; tentative D call: TRBD1 (5 bases). The CDR3 length is 15 residues. Trimming pared 5 bases from V and 4 bases from J, leaving 15 bases between. The CDR3 here is CASSPGEGPNQPQHF. The CDR3 DNA follows: TGTGCCAGCAGTCCCGGAGAGGGGCCTAATCAGCCCCAGCATTTT.

The chain couples TRBV5-6 to TRBJ1-2; D might be TRBD1 (5 bases). V was shortened by 2 bases and J by 3 bases, with 11 bases between the two germline ends. This CDR3 is built from 14 residues. Germline CDR1 reads SGHDT; CDR2 reads YYEEEE. The CDR3 reads CASSFPGQDYGYTF. Here the CDR3 DNA reads TGTGCCAGCAGCTTCCCGGGGCAAGACTATGGCTACACCTTC. Complete variable domain (other parts from reference TRBV5-6 and TRBJ1-2): DAGVTQSPTHLIKTRGQQVTLRCSPKSGHDTVSWYQQALGQGPQFIFQYYEEEERQRGNFPDRFSGHQFPNYSSELNVNALLLGDSALYLCASSFPGQDYGYTFGSGTRLTVV.

This clonotype has only a few counts. J is TRBJ1-6 and V is TRBV20-1; D unresolved. The CDR3 spans 14 residues. Between the trimmed V and J ends, which lost 0 bases and 4 bases, there was a span of 7 bases. Germline V lookup: CDR1 DFQATT, CDR2 SNEGSKA (reference sequence). The CDR3 protein is CSARDTEYNSPLHF. The CDR3 nucleotides read TGCAGTGCTAGAGATACGGAGTATAATTCACCCCTCCACTTT.

The chain employs TRBV5-4 and TRBJ2-5; 11 nucleotides align to TRBD2. Unmatched junction bases numbered 4, after V lost 4 bases and J lost 2 bases. Per the germline V gene, CDR1 is SGHNT and CDR2 is YYREEE (reference sequence). This CDR3 region has 15 residues. The CDR3 DNA reads as TGTGCCAGCAGCGCGGGGACTAGCGGACAAGAGACCCAGTACTTC. It codes for CASSAGTSGQETQYF.

The chain carries TRBV28 and TRBJ2-5, with 7 bases identical to TRBD1. CDR1 is MDHEN and CDR2 is SYDVKM in the germline V gene. Germline trimming cut 5 bases from V and 3 bases from J; bases unmatched to any gene: 9. The CDR3 contains 15 residues. CDR3: CASSLRQGTKETQYF. In DNA form, the CDR3 reads TGTGCCAGCAGTCTTCGACAGGGCACAAAAGAGACCCAGTACTTC.

V usage is TRBV7-9 and J usage is TRBJ1-2; D call uncertain. The CDR3 is 17 residues long. Deletions cut 3 bases from V and 0 bases from J, with 17 bases between. Germline CDR1 SEHNR, CDR2 FQNEAQ (reference sequence). The CDR3 region is CASSLRVPHISNYGYTF. The CDR3 DNA reads as TGTGCCAGCAGCTTGAGGGTCCCTCACATCTCTAACTATGGCTACACCTTC. Full variable domain (rest looked up from reference TRBV7-9 and TRBJ1-2): DTGVSQNPRHKITKRGQNVTFRCDPISEHNRLYWYRQTLGQGPEFLTYFQNEAQLEKSRLLSDRFSAERPKGSFSTLEIQRTEQGDSAMYLCASSLRVPHISNYGYTFGSGTRLTVV.

V is TRBV7-8 and J is TRBJ2-3; D is possibly TRBD1 (6 bases). Germline V gives CDR1 SGHVS, CDR2 FQNEAQ. This CDR3 is built from 16 residues. Trimming shortened V by 5 bases and J by 2 bases, and 17 bases separated the two germline ends. CDR3 in DNA: TGTGCCAGCAGCCGATCTAACAGGGCCACCACAGATACGCAGTATTTT. It codes for CASSRSNRATTDTQYF. The variable domain in full, completed from reference TRBV7-8 and TRBJ2-3, reads GAGVSQSPRYKVAKRGQDVALRCDPISGHVSLFWYQQALGQGPEFLTYFQNEAQLDKSGLPSDRFFAERPEGSVSTLKIQRTQQEDSAVYLCASSRSNRATTDTQYFGPGTRLTVL.

The chain employs TRBV4-2 and TRBJ2-1, with 7 nucleotides matching TRBD2. The V gene end was trimmed by 0 bases and the J gene end by 3 bases; junction bases not matched to a gene: 5. Per germline, CDR1 LGHNA and CDR2 YNFKEQ. This CDR3 has 16 residues. The CDR3 DNA sequence: TGTGCCAGCAGCCAAGATCGAGCGGGGCTCTACAATGAGCAGTTCTTC. This sequence encodes CASSQDRAGLYNEQFF.